The source of this T cell receptor (beta chain) is a study of blood T cell repertoires in COVID-19. As for the study in general: Spain, Italy and the United States supplied samples that represented acute and convalescent COVID-19. In each case, the material was cDNA or gDNA derived from T cells, B-cell-depleted T cells, or PBMCs.

Authors' methods: Amplifying reference gene primers gave estimates of nucleated cell counts. Clones were sequenced by immunoSEQ multiplex PCR, and TCRdb holds only the in-frame ones, with some missing. Clone size and the V and J calls come from that table; the DNA yielded D and trimming. The data contain approximately 360,000 clones, around 92% of them seen just once; the ten biggest clones take up 0.95% to 1.5%. The CDR3 sequence is 19 residues long. J lost 3 bases, V lost 1 base, and 14 bases had no gene match. CDR1 and CDR2 from the germline V gene are ENHRY and SYGVKD. The sample was peripheral blood. This receptor was taken from a man aged 40-50 years with acute or convalescent COVID-19. The V gene is TRBV10-3, the J gene TRBJ2-3; TRBD1 matches 9 bases. CDR3 amino acids: CAISEFRGYRDRVTDTQYF. DNA for the CDR3: TGTGCCATCAGTGAGTTTAGGGGTTACCGGGACAGGGTAACAGATACGCAGTATTTT.